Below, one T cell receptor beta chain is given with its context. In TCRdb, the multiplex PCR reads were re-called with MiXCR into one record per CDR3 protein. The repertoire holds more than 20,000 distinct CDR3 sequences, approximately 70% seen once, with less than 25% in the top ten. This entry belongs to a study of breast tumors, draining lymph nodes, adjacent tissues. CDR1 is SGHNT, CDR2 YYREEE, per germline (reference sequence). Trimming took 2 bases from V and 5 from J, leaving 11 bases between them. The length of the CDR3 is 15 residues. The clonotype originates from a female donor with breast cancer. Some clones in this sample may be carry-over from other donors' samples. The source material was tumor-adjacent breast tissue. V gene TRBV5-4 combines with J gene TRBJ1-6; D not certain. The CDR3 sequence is CASSFRKVDNSPLHF. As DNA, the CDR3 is TGTGCCAGCAGCTTCAGGAAGGTCGATAATTCACCCCTCCACTTT.